This record concerns one T cell receptor beta chain sequence. No cognate antigen has been identified for it. The germline V gene (reference sequence) supplies CDR1 MNHEY and CDR2 SMNVEV. V is cut by 7 bases and J by 1 base, and the space between the germline ends is 13 bases. The CDR3 covers 14 residues, taking in both the cysteine and the phenylalanine. Left in the record is the CDR3 DNA by itself, 42 bases read in frame from the first base. In total, over 600 healthy bone marrow donors made up the cohort. At the time of sampling, every cohort member was nominally healthy, though immune exposures that went unrecorded were likely present. The donor was CMV seropositive and belonged to the group of about 290 seropositive cohort members. A peripheral blood sample was provided by each donor, and peripheral blood mononuclear cells were used for TCR beta sequencing. The Qiagen DNeasy Blood Extraction Kit was used to extract genomic DNA from the blood cell samples.

Library construction relied on the immunoSEQ multiplex PCR assay. The multiplex PCR relied on a mix of 60 forward primers for TCR Vbeta segments and 13 reverse primers for TCR Jbeta segments. The CDR3 region of rearranged TCR beta genes was amplified from genomic DNA by a multiplex PCR assay. The amplified TCR beta libraries were sequenced on the Illumina HiSeq System as 87-base-pair reads. The study's own analysis went as follows. In a later analysis, roughly 80 million unique TCR beta chains were counted across the 500 to 850 repertoires, and approximately 9.9 million of these chains were shared by at least two donors. A nearest-neighbor algorithm error-corrected the raw reads and collapsed the reads into unique sequences, merging closely related sequences to remove PCR and sequencing errors. Alignment of CDR3 sequences to IMGT reference sequences was used to assign V, D and J gene segments. Each retained sequence needed at least a six-nucleotide match to both a V gene segment and a J gene segment. A rearrangement counted as productive if the CDR3 had no stop codons and remained in frame with V and J, and every other rearrangement counted as non-productive. Following IMGT convention, CDR3 was defined as the stretch from the second conserved V-encoded cysteine to the conserved J-encoded phenylalanine. Sequences without an unambiguous match to a single V gene segment were excluded from the earlier analysis of several hundred of the donors. An earlier analysis of some 500 of the donors classified V segments as functional when productive rearrangements were above 56.7% and as segregating when the standard deviation between donors was above 5%. To diagnose cytomegalovirus status from the catalog of TCR beta chain sequences, a statistical classification framework was built. V and J gene assignment, in a later analysis, came from comparing TCR nucleotide sequences with IMGT/GENE-DB human TR gene sequences. The TCRdist pipeline was used in a later analysis to assign CDR3 sequences and most-parsimonious VDJ recombination scenarios. In a later analysis, each TCR beta chain was defined by its CDR3 amino acid sequence together with its V-gene family, and reads lacking a unique V-gene family were excluded. To address suspected cross-contamination and a sequencing artifact, a later analysis removed under 600 highly shared, low-generation-probability nucleotide sequences. In a later analysis, a clonal expansion index for each public chain was calculated from normalized within-repertoire ranks of inferred template counts. In a later analysis, generation probabilities were computed using a VDJ recombination model fitted to out-of-frame rearrangements, and the results were checked against IGoR. In a later analysis, TCR-TCR, TCR-HLA and TCR-CMV co-occurrence was scored with hypergeometric tests, and a repertoire-size bias correction was applied to TCR pairs. To estimate false discovery rates, a later analysis permuted the HLA or CMV assignments 20 times. In a later analysis, co-occurring TCRs were grouped using DBSCAN, with TCRdist sequence similarity added in when clustering inside HLA-allele-positive subsets. Co-occurrence clustering excluded repertoires with fewer than 30,000 or more than 120,000 public chains, plus five with anomalous nucleotide sharing. TCRdb carries this immuneACCESS record with in-frame sequences only. Its versions omit some clonotypes, under half of them owing to an unresolved V gene in the studies checked, with the rest unexplained. The V and J calls and clone size are taken from that table; D and trimming were inferred from the DNA. The sample's clone listing holds 200,000 to 250,000 clones. More than 0.95% of the sample is taken by the ten largest.

The data stem from a study of cytomegalovirus exposure and HLA in healthy donors (dated by TCRdb to about 2017). About the study as a whole: According to an earlier analysis of around 600 of the donors, 150 million to 200 million T cells yielded roughly 110 million unique TCR beta sequences and around 280 Gb of sequence data. Around 300 gigabases of sequencing data and tens of millions of unique TCR sequences were included in an early release covering several hundred HLA-typed donors. The genetic ancestry cluster associated with self-reported Caucasian donors included about 81% of the roughly 400 genotyped donors. The study aimed to test whether cataloging public T cell receptors could reveal signatures of past pathogen exposure. The study used immunosequencing to profile the T cell repertoires of hundreds of subjects and linked those repertoires to cytomegalovirus serostatus. In addition to the first cohort of 666 subjects, a separate validation cohort of 130 or so different subjects was used. High-throughput TCR immunosequencing, statistical association of individual TCRs with disease status, and machine learning were combined to predict cytomegalovirus infection status. A later analysis re-examined previously published TCR beta repertoires from 610 or so donors and added high-resolution HLA genotyping to investigate patterns of TCR occurrence. The later analysis used no new phenotypic data to find candidate immune exposures, relying instead on TCR beta sequences and their occurrence across donors. In an earlier analysis of a few hundred of the donors, high-throughput TCR beta sequencing was used to judge whether each TCR beta V gene segment behaved as functional or pseudogenic. Donor age, sex, ethnicity and CMV serostatus were collected together with the repertoire data. A later genetic analysis used genome-wide SNP genotypes for about 55% of the 666 donors, treating that subset as a discovery cohort. Every repertoire in the discovery cohort had been generated on one and the same sequencing platform. HLA typing covered class I and class II loci at four-digit resolution. Typing coverage differed by locus: A, B, C, DRB1 and DQB1 were typed in about 629-640 donors, DQA1 in roughly 500, DPA1 in approximately 600, and DPB1 in approximately 450. Several DR-DQ haplotypes were handled as single units for association and clustering, since linkage in the cohort was strong. Among almost 400 genotyped donors of the cohort, an average of about 240,000 unique TCR beta nucleotide sequences were sequenced per donor, roughly 18% of them non-productive.

Broader findings and caveats from the paper: The classifier was reported to diagnose cytomegalovirus status with high specificity and sensitivity in both the original and validation cohorts. Because the 87-base-pair reads could not distinguish some IMGT-functional V segments, including TRBV6-2 and TRBV6-3, those segments were excluded. Most CMV-associated TCR beta chains appeared to be HLA-restricted in a later analysis, and the HLA associations seemed to be driven largely by CMV exposure. Because counts were too low, roughly 16 rarely observed V segments, including chromosome 9 orphons, were left out of the earlier analysis of 587 of the donors. In this cohort, only TCR beta chains were sequenced, and detectable features were limited by the absence of alpha or paired-chain data. A total of 150 or so TCR beta chains were listed by the study as associated with cytomegalovirus. Immune exposure information for the cohort was limited to CMV serostatus. Roughly uniform sequencing depth across donors was assumed in presence/absence analyses, although this assumption may not hold. Correlated functional status among segregating V segments might reflect linkage disequilibrium, but an unknown experimental factor could not be ruled out. Across donors, most TCR sequences were observed very rarely, whereas some public TCRs were present in many individuals. In a later analysis, the rate of TCR association differed among HLA loci, with DRB1 alleles having the most associated TCRs and HLA-C alleles having the fewest. According to a later analysis, parvovirus B19, influenza, CMV and Epstein-Barr virus appeared linked to several top co-occurrence clusters. A few of the identified cytomegalovirus-associated TCR beta chains were confirmed in vitro to be specific for cytomegalovirus antigens. Compared with equally common non-associated chains, HLA-associated TCR beta chains in a later analysis were more clonally expanded and had lower generation probabilities. A later genetic analysis reported fewer N-insertions in productive TCRs among donors in an Asian-associated ancestry cluster than the roughly 700-donor mean. In a later analysis, 16,951 TCR beta sequences were associated with specific HLA alleles at a false discovery rate of 0.05. When HLA alleles, especially DR and DQ, strongly co-occurred, TCR associations were difficult to assign to individual alleles. It was suggested by the authors that the approach could potentially be generalized to other disease states and immunological phenotypes. In an earlier analysis of around 600 of the donors, most TCR beta V segments were observed in productive rearrangements about 90% or about 30% of the time, broadly matching IMGT annotations. In a later genetic analysis, a missense DCLRE1C variant was associated with V-gene and J-gene trimming of TCR beta chains, and the association was replicated in an independent cohort. HLA typing was unavailable for some donors at each locus, so association tests used only the typed subset. A group of highly shared sequence variants was considered likely to be a technical artifact of the sequencing pipeline. A further reported finding was that TCR beta sequences accurately predicted the HLA-A and HLA-B alleles for most subjects in the first cohort.

Rearrangement joined TRBV27 to TRBJ1-1, and possibly TRBD1, on 5 matching bases. Sequenced sample: PBMCs. The source of this sequence is a girl aged 2-10 years in good health and CMV-seropositive. Read as DNA, the sequence is TGTGCCAGCACCTCTACGACAGCGAACACTGAAGCTTTCTTT. It is translated as CASTSTTANTEAFF.